These 20 T cell receptor beta chains originate from one sample sequenced in a study of T cells after yellow fever vaccination (dated by TCRdb to about 2019). Receptor amplification or capture employed 5' RACE. TCRdb lists the instrument as Illumina HiSeq 2500. In TCRdb, the public reads were trimmed at Q25 with fastp and aligned with MiXCR, with productive beta chains retained. Identical CDR3 proteins give one entry, which carries the most common genes and DNA. In this sample the table shows some 670,000 distinct CDR3 sequences, roughly an eighth of which occur a single time. The ten largest clones take up about 16% of the sample. Read against the paper, the sample's treatment or condition label means: live attenuated yellow fever vaccine strain. This sample comprised PBMCs, obtained on the day of the yellow fever booster vaccination. The receptor source for this set is a man aged 25 to 40 who received the YFV17D yellow fever vaccine.

This chain links TRBV7-2 with TRBJ1-1; D not resolved. In germline, CDR1 is SGHTA, CDR2 FQGNSA. Trimming took 3 bases from V and 1 from J, leaving 12 bases between them. The CDR3 length is 15 residues. The CDR3 loop is CASSFFGFQNTEAFF. In nucleotides, the CDR3 is TGTGCCAGCAGCTTTTTTGGGTTTCAGAACACTGAAGCTTTCTTT.

This clonotype was seen a few times. The V and J genes are TRBV7-2 and TRBJ2-3; D call uncertain. The V gene lost 3 bases and the J gene lost 4 bases, with 8 bases spanning the gap. CDR1 is SGHTA and CDR2 is FQGNSA in the germline V gene. CDR3 length: 13 residues. This CDR3 is CASSFESSDTQYF. DNA of the CDR3: TGTGCCAGCAGCTTTGAGTCGTCAGATACGCAGTATTTT.

This clonotype was recorded at least ten times. This chain connects TRBV5-1 to TRBJ2-1; D remains ambiguous. The V gene lost 10 bases and the J gene lost 6 bases, with 17 bases spanning the gap. CDR1 and CDR2 from the germline V gene are SGHRS and YFSETQ. CDR3 length: 13 residues. CDR3 sequence reads: CASRLGVPNEQFF. The CDR3 DNA is TGCGCCTCCCGCCTGGGCGTTCCCAATGAGCAGTTCTTC. The full variable domain, in which reference TRBV5-1 and TRBJ2-1 provide the parts outside the CDR3, is KAGVTQTPRYLIKTRGQQVTLSCSPISGHRSVSWYQQTPGQGLQFLFEYFSETQRNKGNFPGRFSGRQFSNSRSEMNVSTLELGDSALYLCASRLGVPNEQFFGPGTRLTVL.

This clonotype showed up just a few times. The chain couples TRBV3-1 to TRBJ2-3; 11 bases agree with TRBD2. The CDR3 runs 16 residues. Trimming took 1 base from V and 7 from J; bases not matched to a gene: 7. Per the germline V gene, CDR1 is LGHDT and CDR2 is YNNKEL (reference sequence). CDR3 amino acids: CASSQAKTSGTYTQYF. The CDR3 DNA sequence: TGTGCCAGCAGCCAAGCCAAGACTAGCGGGACATATACGCAGTATTTT.

This clonotype was observed once. The chain has TRBV29-1 and TRBJ2-2; D tentatively reads TRBD1 or TRBD2 (5 bases each). The CDR3 is 15 amino acids. Per the germline V gene, CDR1 is SQVTM and CDR2 is ANQGSEA. Trimming removed 0 bases at V and 1 base at J, with 9 bases between. CDR3 protein: CSVEDQGRNTGELFF. The CDR3 region has the DNA TGCAGCGTTGAAGATCAGGGACGGAACACCGGGGAGCTGTTTTTT.

The chain has TRBV28 and TRBJ2-1; D is perhaps TRBD1 or TRBD2 (5 bases each). Trimming removed 7 bases from V and 0 bases from J, with 13 bases in between. The CDR3 spans 15 residues. Germline CDR1 is MDHEN and CDR2 is SYDVKM. In DNA, the CDR3 is TGTGCCAGCACCCCAGGGAGAAGCTCCTACAATGAGCAGTTCTTC. Protein: CASTPGRSSYNEQFF.

This clonotype was observed a handful of times. The chain's CDR3 is CSVVGRQDPGNTIYF. The CDR3 DNA reads as TGCAGCGTTGTCGGGCGACAGGACCCTGGAAACACCATATATTTT. The J gene is TRBJ1-3, the V gene TRBV29-1, with a possible D match to TRBD1 (6 bases). The CDR3 is 15 residues long. V was cut by 4 bases and J by 2 bases, with 15 bases left in between. Germline CDR1 and CDR2: SQVTM and ANQGSEA.

The gene calls are TRBV20-1 and TRBJ2-7; TRBD1 or TRBD2 may be the D gene (5 bases each). Germline V CDR1 and CDR2: DFQATT, SNEGSKA (reference sequence). V lost 3 bases and J 5 bases, leaving 11 bases between the germline ends. There are 12 residues in the CDR3. The CDR3 region has the DNA TGCAGTGCTAGGGCAGGGACCCACGAGCAGTACTTC. It yields the protein CSARAGTHEQYF.

The chain employs TRBV20-1 and TRBJ2-5; a weak D match, TRBD1 (6 bases). The V and J ends lost 8 bases and 2 bases respectively, with 18 bases between them. This CDR3 is built from 14 residues. The germline gives CDR1 DFQATT, CDR2 SNEGSKA (reference sequence). The CDR3 nucleotides read TGCAGTACGACGGGTTTTGGACAGCAAGAGACCCAGTACTTC. This translates into CSTTGFGQQETQYF.

This clonotype has only a few counts. The rearrangement joins TRBV18 to TRBJ2-1; 7 bases line up with TRBD2. With V trimmed by 3 bases and J by 9 bases, 11 bases remained unmatched. The germline CDR1 and CDR2 sequences are KGHSH and LQKENI. The CDR3 extends over 15 amino acids. This CDR3 is CASSPDSGAGPEQFF. The DNA for the CDR3 is TGTGCCAGCTCACCGGATAGCGGAGCGGGACCTGAGCAGTTCTTC.

The genes are TRBV20-1 and TRBJ2-4; D not resolved. With 4 bases removed from V and 7 bases from J, the gap between germline ends came to 8 bases. The CDR3 extends over 11 amino acids. Germline lookup yields CDR1 DFQATT and CDR2 SNEGSKA (reference sequence). The CDR3 sequence is CSAMSMNIQYF. In nucleotides, the CDR3 is TGCAGTGCTATGAGTATGAACATTCAGTACTTC.

This clonotype was seen a handful of times. The chain carries TRBV5-1 and TRBJ2-5; D unresolved. CDR1 SGHRS and CDR2 YFSETQ come from the germline V gene. Trimming shortened V by 0 bases and J by 10 bases, and 10 bases separated the two germline ends. The CDR3 is made up of 12 amino acids. CDR3 protein: CASSLDGYDQYF. CDR3 coding DNA: TGCGCCAGCAGCTTGGACGGGTATGACCAGTACTTC. Full variable domain (outside the CDR3, taken from reference TRBV5-1 and TRBJ2-5): KAGVTQTPRYLIKTRGQQVTLSCSPISGHRSVSWYQQTPGQGLQFLFEYFSETQRNKGNFPGRFSGRQFSNSRSEMNVSTLELGDSALYLCASSLDGYDQYFGPGTRLLVL.

In its sample, this clonotype was seen many times. This chain connects TRBV18 to TRBJ2-5; D call uncertain. V was shortened by 3 bases and J by 5 bases, with 16 bases between the two germline ends. This CDR3 is 15 amino acids long. Germline CDR1 KGHSH, CDR2 LQKENI. The CDR3, as DNA: TGTGCCAGCTCACCCGAGCGCCTAGGGATTGAGACCCAGTACTTC. Protein product: CASSPERLGIETQYF.

Ten or more counts support this clonotype. V is TRBV6-5 and J is TRBJ2-6; D is ambiguous. Germline V lookup: CDR1 MNHEY, CDR2 SVGAGI. This CDR3 has 15 residues. Trimming removed 2 bases from V and 5 bases from J, with 10 bases in between. CDR3 amino acids: CASSYISGRANVLTF. The CDR3, as DNA: TGTGCCAGCAGTTACATCTCCGGCAGGGCCAACGTCCTGACTTTC.

The V call is TRBV10-3, the J call TRBJ2-1, with a tentative D call TRBD1 (7 bases). Germline CDR1 is ENHRY and CDR2 is SYGVKD. The germline V and J ends were trimmed by 6 bases and 10 bases, with 16 bases remaining between them. The CDR3 has 13 amino acids. This CDR3 reads CAISDPQGGEQFF. CDR3 nucleotides: TGTGCCATCAGCGACCCCCAGGGGGGAGAGCAGTTCTTC.

This clonotype came up a few times. V is TRBV4-3 and J is TRBJ1-4, with TRBD1 matching over 9 bases. From germline, CDR1 is LGHNA and CDR2 YSLEER. J was trimmed by 6 bases and V by 5 bases; bases with no gene match: 7. This CDR3 has 15 amino acids. This CDR3 reads CASSADRGLYEKLFF. CDR3 sequence (DNA): TGCGCCAGCAGCGCGGACAGGGGATTGTATGAAAAACTGTTTTTT.

This clonotype was recorded a few times. The rearrangement joins TRBV7-2 to TRBJ1-5; the D is unclear. The CDR3 extends over 15 amino acids. Trimming stripped 2 bases from V and 2 bases from J, with 10 bases between. The germline gives CDR1 SGHTA, CDR2 FQGNSA. CDR3 in DNA: TGTGCCAGCAGCTTAATGGGGTGGGGCAATCAGCCCCAGCATTTT. This encodes CASSLMGWGNQPQHF. Full variable domain (remainder filled in from reference TRBV7-2 and TRBJ1-5): GAGVSQSPSNKVTEKGKDVELRCDPISGHTALYWYRQSLGQGLEFLIYFQGNSAPDKSGLPSDRFSAERTGGSVSTLTIQRTQQEDSAVYLCASSLMGWGNQPQHFGDGTRLSIL.

The chain links TRBV19 to TRBJ2-3, with D perhaps matching TRBD1 (6 bases). Germline lookup yields CDR1 LNHDA and CDR2 SQIVND (reference sequence). Trimming removed 4 bases at V and 10 bases at J, with 12 bases between. This CDR3 has 12 amino acids. The CDR3 sequence: CASSTTGIAQYF. CDR3 in DNA: TGTGCCAGTAGTACAACAGGGATCGCGCAGTATTTT.

This clonotype was counted many times. As DNA, the CDR3 is TGCGCCAGCACTGCTCTCACAGATACGCAGTATTTT. Residues: CASTALTDTQYF. The J gene is TRBJ2-3, the V gene TRBV10-2; D is unresolved. The CDR3 runs to 12 residues. Germline CDR1 reads WSHSY; CDR2 reads SAAADI. The V end was cut by 7 bases, the J end by 2 bases, with 7 bases between.

The chain joins TRBV29-1 to TRBJ2-7, with D hard to call. The V end lost 0 bases, the J end lost 2 bases, and 8 bases lay between the germline ends. The CDR3 totals 13 residues. Germline CDR1 reads SQVTM; CDR2 reads ANQGSEA. The CDR3 bases are TGCAGCGTTGAAGACGGTGAAGCCTACGAGCAGTACTTC. Protein: CSVEDGEAYEQYF.